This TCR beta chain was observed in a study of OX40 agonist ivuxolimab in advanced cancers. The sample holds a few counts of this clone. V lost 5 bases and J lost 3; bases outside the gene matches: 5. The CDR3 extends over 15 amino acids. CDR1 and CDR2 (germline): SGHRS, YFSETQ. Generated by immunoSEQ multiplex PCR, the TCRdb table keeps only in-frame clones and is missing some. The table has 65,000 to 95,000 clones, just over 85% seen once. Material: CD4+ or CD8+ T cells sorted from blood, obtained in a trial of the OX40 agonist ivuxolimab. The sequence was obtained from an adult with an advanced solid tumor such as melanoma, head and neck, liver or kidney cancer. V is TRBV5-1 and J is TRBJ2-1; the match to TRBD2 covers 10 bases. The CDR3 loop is CASRLAGVGYNEQFF. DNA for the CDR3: TGCGCCAGCAGGCTAGCGGGAGTTGGCTACAATGAGCAGTTCTTC. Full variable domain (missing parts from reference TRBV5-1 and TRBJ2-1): KAGVTQTPRYLIKTRGQQVTLSCSPISGHRSVSWYQQTPGQGLQFLFEYFSETQRNKGNFPGRFSGRQFSNSRSEMNVSTLELGDSALYLCASRLAGVGYNEQFFGPGTRLTVL.